The 24 T cell receptor beta chains given below trace back to one sample, sequenced in a study of shared clonotypes between healthy human individuals. The assay was immunoSEQ multiplex PCR, and TCRdb's table has in-frame clones only and misses some. The data show fewer than 2.5 million clones, over 85% seen once. Sequences were obtained from naive CD4+ T cells from PBMCs. Noted subset: CD45RA+ positively selected. The receptor set was obtained from a man between 18 and 35 years old in good health. Some clones in this sample may be carry-over from other donors' samples.

The V gene is TRBV6-6, the J gene TRBJ1-5; D is perhaps TRBD1 (6 bases). CDR3 length: 13 residues. Germline V gene sequence: CDR1 MNHNY, CDR2 SVGAGI (reference sequence). Deletions cut 0 bases from V and 7 bases from J, with 7 bases between. CDR3 bases: TGTGCCAGCAGTTACTCGACAGGACAGCCCCAGCATTTT. This gives the protein CASSYSTGQPQHF.

The V call is TRBV10-1, the J call TRBJ1-1, with D unclear. The CDR3 has 14 residues. From germline, CDR1 is WNHNN and CDR2 SYGVQD (reference sequence). The V gene lost 0 bases and the J gene lost 1 base, with 6 bases spanning the gap. CDR3 sequence: CASSESPGNTEAFF. The CDR3, as DNA: TGCGCCAGCAGTGAGTCGCCCGGGAACACTGAAGCTTTCTTT.

In its sample, this clone was seen once. The chain uses TRBV4-1 and TRBJ2-1; the match to TRBD2 covers 12 bases. The CDR3 covers 16 residues. The germline V gene has CDR1 MGHRA and CDR2 YSYEKL. With 4 bases clipped from V and 9 bases from J, the junction kept 10 bases outside the gene matches. CDR3: CASSPPTSGRLGEQFF. The CDR3 region has the DNA TGCGCCAGCAGCCCTCCGACTAGCGGGAGACTTGGTGAGCAGTTCTTC.

The gene calls are TRBV9 and TRBJ1-1; D unclear. This CDR3 has 15 amino acids. Germline CDR1 and CDR2: SGDLS and YYNGEE. V was shortened by 0 bases and J by 8 bases, with 17 bases between the two germline ends. The CDR3 region is CASSVEGSTGSEAFF. CDR3 coding DNA: TGTGCCAGCAGCGTAGAAGGGTCGACGGGGTCAGAAGCTTTCTTT.

This clone showed up just once. The rearrangement uses TRBV18 and TRBJ1-5; 8 nucleotides line up with TRBD1. In germline, CDR1 is KGHSH, CDR2 LQKENI. This CDR3 spans 16 amino acids. J gave up 2 bases and V 4 bases, and 7 bases lay outside the gene matches. This CDR3 is CASSLTTGEGNQPQHF. The CDR3 DNA reads as TGTGCCAGCTCACTCACGACAGGGGAGGGCAATCAGCCCCAGCATTTT.

The chain combines TRBV6-5 with TRBJ1-1; D not certain. The CDR3 length is 13 residues. CDR1 and CDR2 from the germline V gene are MNHEY and SVGAGI. V was shortened by 2 bases and J by 2 bases, with 6 bases between the two germline ends. The CDR3 reads CASSYRRNTEAFF. The CDR3 bases are TGTGCCAGCAGTTACAGGCGAAACACTGAAGCTTTCTTT.

The genes are TRBV5-1 and TRBJ1-2, with D maybe TRBD1 (6 bases). The CDR3 runs 14 residues. Deletions cut 5 bases from V and 5 bases from J, with 16 bases between. Germline-derived CDR1 and CDR2 are SGHRS and YFSETQ. The CDR3 loop reads CASRDGGSLYGYTF. CDR3 nucleotides: TGCGCCAGCAGGGATGGGGGCAGCCTATATGGCTACACCTTC.

The V and J genes are TRBV30 and TRBJ1-2; 11 nucleotides align to TRBD1. V lost 5 bases and J lost 5; bases outside the gene matches: 1. The CDR3 covers 12 residues. Germline CDR1 and CDR2: GTSNPN and SVGIG (reference sequence). CDR3 DNA sequence: TGTGCCTGGGGACAGGGGGCGTATGGCTACACCTTC. This translates into CAWGQGAYGYTF.

The chain couples TRBV4-1 to TRBJ2-5, with 7 bases identical to TRBD1. Germline assignment: CDR1 MGHRA and CDR2 YSYEKL. CDR3 length: 15 residues. The trim removed 0 bases at V and 0 bases at J, leaving 1 base unmatched. Here the CDR3 reads CASSQDGTDQETQYF. DNA of the CDR3: TGCGCCAGCAGCCAAGATGGGACAGACCAAGAGACCCAGTACTTC.

Note on this clone: The sample carries other DNA sequences with the same CDR3. The CDR3 loop reads CASSLGMNTEAFF. The CDR3 DNA follows: TGCGCCAGCAGCTTGGGCATGAACACTGAAGCTTTCTTT. The rearrangement uses TRBV5-1 and TRBJ1-1; unclear D gene. CDR1 is SGHRS and CDR2 is YFSETQ in the germline V gene. CDR3 size: 13 residues. V lost 0 bases to trimming and J lost 0 bases, with 3 bases between them.

The gene calls are TRBV29-1 and TRBJ2-5, with 8 bases lining up with TRBD1. CDR3 length: 12 residues. V was pared by 7 bases and J by 4 bases, with 5 bases of the junction left unmatched. Germline loops: CDR1 SQVTM, CDR2 ANQGSEA. DNA for the CDR3: TGCAGCGCTAGGACAGGGACAGAGACCCAGTACTTC. It yields the protein CSARTGTETQYF.

The V gene is TRBV30, the J gene TRBJ2-1; D gene unclear. The V end lost 5 bases, the J end lost 9 bases, and 8 bases lay between the germline ends. There are 10 residues in the CDR3. The germline CDR1 and CDR2 sequences are GTSNPN and SVGIG (reference sequence). The CDR3 DNA reads TGTGCCTGGGGGAACGCTGAGCAGTTCTTC. This gives the protein CAWGNAEQFF. Based on the CDR3 plus reference TRBV30 and TRBJ2-1, the full variable domain is SQTIHQWPATLVQPVGSPLSLECTVEGTSNPNLYWYRQAAGRGLQLLFYSVGIGQISSEVPQNLSASRPQDRQFILSSKKLLLSDSGFYLCAWGNAEQFFGPGTRLTVL.

V and J are TRBV5-5 and TRBJ1-1; D is unclear. The V gene's germline CDR1 is SGHKS and CDR2 YYEKEE (reference sequence). The CDR3 extends over 15 amino acids. V shed 4 bases and J shed 1 base, with 14 bases lying between them. In DNA form, the CDR3 reads TGTGCCAGCAGCCAGGTCGGGTCTTGGAACACTGAAGCTTTCTTT. The encoded protein is CASSQVGSWNTEAFF.

This chain uses TRBV18 with TRBJ1-1, with TRBD1 matching over 7 bases. V dropped 2 bases and J dropped 2; count of bases not matched to a gene: 2. The CDR3 is 14 amino acids. The germline gives CDR1 KGHSH, CDR2 LQKENI. The chain's CDR3 is CASSPGTDNTEAFF. The CDR3 DNA reads TGTGCCAGCTCACCAGGGACAGACAACACTGAAGCTTTCTTT.

CDR3 loop: CASSLAWARGYTF. The CDR3 DNA reads as TGTGCCAGCAGTTTAGCATGGGCCCGGGGCTACACCTTC. This rearrangement joins TRBV28 to TRBJ1-2; no clear D. Per germline, CDR1 MDHEN and CDR2 SYDVKM. The CDR3 length is 13 residues. Trimming left V 2 bases short and J 8 bases short, with 12 bases between.

CDR3 coding DNA: TGTGCCGGAGGGGGCAGGTTCAATGAGCAGTTCTTC. As protein: CAGGGRFNEQFF. The J gene is TRBJ2-1, the V gene TRBV5-3; tentatively, D is TRBD1 (7 bases). TRBV5-3 is an ORF, and what it does is uncertain. With 10 bases removed from V and 6 bases from J, the gap between germline ends came to 14 bases. The CDR3 runs 12 residues.

This clone was seen only a few times. The same CDR3 arises from other DNA sequences in this sample as well. This rearrangement joins TRBV2 to TRBJ1-5; D unclear. Looked up from germline, CDR1 is SNHLY and CDR2 is FYNNEI. Deletions cut 9 bases from V and 3 bases from J, with 9 bases between. The CDR3 is 12 amino acids. CDR3 nucleotides: TGTGCCAGTAGGGCGGACAATCAGCCCCAGCATTTT. Protein sequence: CASRADNQPQHF.

To note about this clone: This CDR3 is also generated by other DNA sequences in the sample. The chain couples TRBV4-3 to TRBJ1-4; D perhaps matches TRBD1 (5 bases). Per germline, CDR1 LGHNA and CDR2 YSLEER. Trimming left V 0 bases short and J 7 bases short, with 12 bases between. The CDR3 contains 15 residues. Here the CDR3 DNA reads TGCGCCAGCAGCCAAGAGGGGGGGAAGGGTGAAAAACTGTTTTTT. Amino acid sequence: CASSQEGGKGEKLFF.

In DNA, the CDR3 is TGTGCCAGCAGCTCTAGGGGAGATGCTAATGAAAAACTGTTTTTT. This translates into CASSSRGDANEKLFF. This chain connects TRBV11-2 to TRBJ1-4; D might be TRBD1 (5 bases). The germline gives CDR1 SGHAT, CDR2 FQNNGV. CDR3 length: 15 amino acids. The ends were cut back, 4 bases at V and 3 bases at J, with 12 bases in the middle.

The chain has TRBV7-2 and TRBJ2-7; D ambiguous. V lost 3 bases to trimming and J lost 6 bases, with 9 bases between them. Germline CDR1 reads SGHTA; CDR2 reads FQGNSA. This CDR3 is built from 12 residues. This CDR3 is CASSFSGREQYF. The DNA of the CDR3 is TGTGCCAGCAGCTTTTCCGGGCGCGAGCAGTACTTC.

The chain has TRBV28 and TRBJ2-1; D gene ambiguous. The CDR3 contains 12 residues. Germline CDR1 MDHEN, CDR2 SYDVKM. Trimming left V 3 bases short and J 8 bases short, with 8 bases between. The CDR3 here is CASSLSNHEQFF. DNA of the CDR3: TGTGCCAGCAGTTTGAGCAACCATGAGCAGTTCTTC. The variable domain in full, with the rest retrieved from reference TRBV28 and TRBJ2-1, is DVKVTQSSRYLVKRTGEKVFLECVQDMDHENMFWYRQDPGLGLRLIYFSYDVKMKEKGDIPEGYSVSREKKERFSLILESASTNQTSMYLCASSLSNHEQFFGPGTRLTVL.

The chain recombines TRBV6-1 with TRBJ2-4; 11 bases are shared with TRBD2. V lost 8 bases to trimming and J lost 3 bases; unmatched junction nucleotides: 6. CDR3 length: 15 residues. From germline, CDR1 is MNHNS and CDR2 SASEGT. CDR3 coding DNA: TGTGCCAGCCACCTAGCGGGAGGCAACAAAAACATTCAGTACTTC. It codes for CASHLAGGNKNIQYF.

Note on this clone: A much larger clone sits a single nucleotide away, making a read error possible. This chain connects TRBV21-1 to TRBJ2-1; the table gives TRBD2 as D, unverified against the DNA. TRBV21-1 constitutes a pseudogene. The CDR3 covers 11 residues. CDR3 coding DNA: TGTGCCAGCAGCCTTTACAATGAGCAGTTCTTC. Protein: CASSLYNEQFF.

This chain connects TRBV15 to TRBJ2-7, with no clear D. The CDR3 runs 14 residues. Germline V lookup: CDR1 LNHNV, CDR2 YYDKDF (reference sequence). V shed 0 bases and J shed 3 bases, with 9 bases lying between them. CDR3 protein: CATSRDRLHYEQYF. As DNA, the CDR3 is TGTGCCACCAGCAGAGATAGACTCCACTACGAGCAGTACTTC.